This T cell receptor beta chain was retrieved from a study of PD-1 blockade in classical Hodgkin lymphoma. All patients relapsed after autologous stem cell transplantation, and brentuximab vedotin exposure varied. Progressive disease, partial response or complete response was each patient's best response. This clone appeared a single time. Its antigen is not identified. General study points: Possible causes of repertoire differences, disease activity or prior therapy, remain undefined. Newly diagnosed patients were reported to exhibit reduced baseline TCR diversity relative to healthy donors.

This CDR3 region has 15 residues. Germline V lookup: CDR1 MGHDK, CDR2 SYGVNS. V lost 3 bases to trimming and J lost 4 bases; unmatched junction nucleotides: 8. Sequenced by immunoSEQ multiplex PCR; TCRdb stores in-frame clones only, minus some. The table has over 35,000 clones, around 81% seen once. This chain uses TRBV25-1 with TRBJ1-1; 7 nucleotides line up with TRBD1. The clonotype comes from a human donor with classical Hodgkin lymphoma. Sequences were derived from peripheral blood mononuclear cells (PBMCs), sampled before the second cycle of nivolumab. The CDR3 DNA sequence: TGTGCCAGCAGTGACGCAGGGGGGCGACGCACTGAAGCTTTCTTT. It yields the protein CASSDAGGRRTEAFF.